These T cell receptor beta chains were read from a single sample in a study of blood T cell repertoires in COVID-19. Clones were sequenced by immunoSEQ multiplex PCR, and TCRdb holds only the in-frame ones, with some missing. The profile shows tens of thousands of clones, roughly 76% of them singletons. The sequenced sample consisted of peripheral blood. The receptor set was obtained from a woman aged 70 to 79 with acute or convalescent COVID-19. The CDR3 runs from the conserved cysteine through the conserved F or W.

V	J	CDR3
TRBV2	TRBJ1-6	CASSVQGVNSPLHF
TRBV29-1	TRBJ1-2	CSVRGGNQGYTF
TRBV6-5	TRBJ2-7	CASSPRGRRQNEQYF
TRBV7-9	TRBJ2-1	CASSLVSQGAREQFF
TRBV6-1	TRBJ2-5	CASSDRDRGSWETQYF
TRBV5-1	TRBJ2-1	CASSSGLAGGDNEQFF
TRBV5-4	TRBJ2-5	CASRRGSGIGQETQYF
TRBV7-6	TRBJ2-1	CASSSTLWREPFF
TRBV14	TRBJ2-3	CASSQGLGVGTDTQYF
TRBV2	TRBJ2-1	CASSESLATYNEQFF
TRBV11-3	TRBJ2-7	CASRTGREGLRSYEQYF
TRBV7-9	TRBJ1-5	CASSSGQGAPGQPQHF
TRBV18	TRBJ2-3	CASPPAPTTDTQYF
TRBV14	TRBJ2-1	CASSPLGSGRSYQFF
TRBV27	TRBJ2-1	CASSILGQGVRPEQFF
TRBV3-1/TRBV3-2	TRBJ2-7	CASSHLFKTGYEQYF
TRBV28	TRBJ1-4	CASRDIQEFEKLFF
TRBV4-2	TRBJ2-7	CASSQTPSGRSREQYF
TRBV3-1/TRBV3-2	TRBJ2-1	CASSQAPGLAGFNEQFF
TRBV21-1	TRBJ2-7	CASRMTSGRPGEQYF
TRBV5-1	TRBJ1-2	CASSLRGQTDGYTF
TRBV6-5	TRBJ1-5	CASRLSNQPQHF
TRBV21-1	TRBJ2-1	CASSLPPSGRNNEQFF
TRBV27	TRBJ2-1	CASRGGGSSSYNEQFF
TRBV27	TRBJ1-6	CASSPGQGIINSPLHF